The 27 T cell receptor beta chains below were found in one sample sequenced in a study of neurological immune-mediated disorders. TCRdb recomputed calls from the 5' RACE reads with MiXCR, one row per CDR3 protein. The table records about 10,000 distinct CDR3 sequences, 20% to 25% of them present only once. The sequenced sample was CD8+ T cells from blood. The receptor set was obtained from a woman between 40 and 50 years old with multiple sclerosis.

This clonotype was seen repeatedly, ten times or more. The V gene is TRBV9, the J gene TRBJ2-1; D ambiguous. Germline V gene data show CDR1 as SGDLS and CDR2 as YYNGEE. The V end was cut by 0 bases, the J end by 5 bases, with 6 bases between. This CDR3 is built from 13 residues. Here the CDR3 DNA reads TGTGCCAGCAGCGTAGGAAACAACAATGAGCAGTTCTTC. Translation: CASSVGNNNEQFF.

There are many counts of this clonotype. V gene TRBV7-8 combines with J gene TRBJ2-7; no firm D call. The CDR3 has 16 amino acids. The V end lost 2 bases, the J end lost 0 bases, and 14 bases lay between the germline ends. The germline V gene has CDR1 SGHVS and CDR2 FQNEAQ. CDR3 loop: CASSLTVSLSSYEQYF. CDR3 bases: TGTGCCAGCAGCTTAACAGTAAGCTTAAGCTCCTACGAGCAGTACTTC. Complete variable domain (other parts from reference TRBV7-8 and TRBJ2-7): GAGVSQSPRYKVAKRGQDVALRCDPISGHVSLFWYQQALGQGPEFLTYFQNEAQLDKSGLPSDRFFAERPEGSVSTLKIQRTQQEDSAVYLCASSLTVSLSSYEQYFGPGTRLTVT.

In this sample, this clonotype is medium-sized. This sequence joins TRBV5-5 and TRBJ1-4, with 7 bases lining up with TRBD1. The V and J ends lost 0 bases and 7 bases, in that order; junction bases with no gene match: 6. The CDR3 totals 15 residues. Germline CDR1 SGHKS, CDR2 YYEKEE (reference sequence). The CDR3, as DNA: TGTGCCAGCAGCTTGGAAGGGGGCGGAGGTGAAAAACTGTTTTTT. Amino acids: CASSLEGGGGEKLFF.

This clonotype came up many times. CDR3 bases: TGTGCCAGCCCCTCAATGCCCGGGGAGCTGTTTTTT. Translating it yields CASPSMPGELFF. This chain links TRBV18 with TRBJ2-2; D remains ambiguous. V was pared by 8 bases and J by 6 bases, with 10 bases between. The CDR3 has 12 amino acids. Per germline, CDR1 KGHSH and CDR2 LQKENI.

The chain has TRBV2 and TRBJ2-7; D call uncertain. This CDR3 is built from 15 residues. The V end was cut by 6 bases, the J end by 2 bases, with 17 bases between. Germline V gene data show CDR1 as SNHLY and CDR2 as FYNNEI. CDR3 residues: CASSTPRLLAYEQYF. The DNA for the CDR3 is TGTGCCAGCAGCACACCTCGGCTGCTTGCCTACGAGCAGTACTTC.

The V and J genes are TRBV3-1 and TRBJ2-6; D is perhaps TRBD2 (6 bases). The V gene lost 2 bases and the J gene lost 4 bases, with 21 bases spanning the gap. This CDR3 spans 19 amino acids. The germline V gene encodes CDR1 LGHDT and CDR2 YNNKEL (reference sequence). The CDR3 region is CASSQNLAGGSTGANVLTF. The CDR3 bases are TGTGCCAGCAGCCAAAATCTTGCAGGAGGGTCAACAGGGGCCAACGTCCTGACTTTC.

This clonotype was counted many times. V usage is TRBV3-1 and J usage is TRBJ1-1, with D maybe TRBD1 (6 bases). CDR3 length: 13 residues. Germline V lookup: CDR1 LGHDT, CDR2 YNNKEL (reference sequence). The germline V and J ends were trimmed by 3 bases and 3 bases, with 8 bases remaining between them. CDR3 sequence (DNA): TGTGCCAGCAGCCATCCAGGGGACACTGAAGCTTTCTTT. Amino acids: CASSHPGDTEAFF.

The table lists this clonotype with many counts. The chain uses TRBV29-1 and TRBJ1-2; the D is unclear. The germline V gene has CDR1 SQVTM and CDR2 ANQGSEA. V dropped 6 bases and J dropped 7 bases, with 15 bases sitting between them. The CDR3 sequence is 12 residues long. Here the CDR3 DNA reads TGCAGCGTCCGGAACTCCTCGCCTGGCTACACCTTC. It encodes CSVRNSSPGYTF.

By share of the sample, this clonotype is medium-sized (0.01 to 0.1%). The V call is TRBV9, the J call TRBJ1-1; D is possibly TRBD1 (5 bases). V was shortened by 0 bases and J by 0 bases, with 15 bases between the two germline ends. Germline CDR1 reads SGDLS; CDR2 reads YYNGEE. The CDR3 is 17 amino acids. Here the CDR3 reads CASSVDGTGSMNTEAFF. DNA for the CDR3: TGTGCCAGCAGCGTAGATGGGACGGGTTCTATGAACACTGAAGCTTTCTTT.

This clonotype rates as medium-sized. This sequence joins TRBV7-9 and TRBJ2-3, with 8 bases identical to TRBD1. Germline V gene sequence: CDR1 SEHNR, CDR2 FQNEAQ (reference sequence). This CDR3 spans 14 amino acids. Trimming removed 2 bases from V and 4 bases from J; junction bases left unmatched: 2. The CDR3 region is CASSLFRGPDTQYF. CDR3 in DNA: TGTGCCAGCAGCTTATTCAGGGGGCCAGATACGCAGTATTTT.

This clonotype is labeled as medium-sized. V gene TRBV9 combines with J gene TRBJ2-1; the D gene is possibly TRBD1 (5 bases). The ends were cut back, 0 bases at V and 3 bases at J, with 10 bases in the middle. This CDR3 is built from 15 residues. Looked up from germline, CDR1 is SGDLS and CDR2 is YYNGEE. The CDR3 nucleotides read TGTGCCAGCAGCGTAGAAGGCAGGGACTACAATGAGCAGTTCTTC. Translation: CASSVEGRDYNEQFF.

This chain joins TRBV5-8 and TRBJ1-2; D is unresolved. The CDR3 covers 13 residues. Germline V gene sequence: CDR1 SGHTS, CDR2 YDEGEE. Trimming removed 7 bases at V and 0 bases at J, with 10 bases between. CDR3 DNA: TGTGCCAGCTCCCTTGCAACTAACTATGGCTACACCTTC. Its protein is CASSLATNYGYTF. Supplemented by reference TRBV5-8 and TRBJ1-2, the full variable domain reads EAGVTQSPTHLIKTRGQQATLRCSPISGHTSVYWYQQALGLGLQFLLWYDEGEERNRGNFPPRFSGRQFPNYSSELNVNALELEDSALYLCASSLATNYGYTFGSGTRLTVV.

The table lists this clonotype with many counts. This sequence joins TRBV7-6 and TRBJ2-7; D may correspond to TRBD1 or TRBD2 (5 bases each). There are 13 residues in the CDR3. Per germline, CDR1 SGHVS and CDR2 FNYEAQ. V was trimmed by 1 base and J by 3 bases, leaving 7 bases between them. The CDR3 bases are TGTGCCAGCAGCTTAGGGGACGGCTACGAGCAGTACTTC. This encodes CASSLGDGYEQYF.

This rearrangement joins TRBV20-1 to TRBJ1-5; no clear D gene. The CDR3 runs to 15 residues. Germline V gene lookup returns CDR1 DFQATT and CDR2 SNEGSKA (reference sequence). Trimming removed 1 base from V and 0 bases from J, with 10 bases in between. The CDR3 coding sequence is TGCAGTGCTAGAGGGCAGCCTTATAGCAATCAGCCCCAGCATTTT. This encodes CSARGQPYSNQPQHF.

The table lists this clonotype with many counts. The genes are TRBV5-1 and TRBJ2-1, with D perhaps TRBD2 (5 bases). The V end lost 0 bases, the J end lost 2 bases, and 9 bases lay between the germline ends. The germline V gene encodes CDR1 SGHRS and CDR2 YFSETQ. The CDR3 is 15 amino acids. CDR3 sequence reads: CASSLGWTPYNEQFF. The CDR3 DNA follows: TGCGCCAGCAGCTTGGGTTGGACTCCCTACAATGAGCAGTTCTTC.

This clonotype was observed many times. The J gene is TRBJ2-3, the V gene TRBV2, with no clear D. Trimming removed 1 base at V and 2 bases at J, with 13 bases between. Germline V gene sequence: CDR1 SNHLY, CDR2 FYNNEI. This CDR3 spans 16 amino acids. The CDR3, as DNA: TGTGCCAGCAGTGAAGTGGCTAGGCCCTCCACAGATACGCAGTATTTT. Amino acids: CASSEVARPSTDTQYF. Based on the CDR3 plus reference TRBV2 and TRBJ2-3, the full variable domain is EPEVTQTPSHQVTQMGQEVILRCVPISNHLYFYWYRQILGQKVEFLVSFYNNEISEKSEIFDDQFSVERPDGSNFTLKIRSTKLEDSAMYFCASSEVARPSTDTQYFGPGTRLTVL.

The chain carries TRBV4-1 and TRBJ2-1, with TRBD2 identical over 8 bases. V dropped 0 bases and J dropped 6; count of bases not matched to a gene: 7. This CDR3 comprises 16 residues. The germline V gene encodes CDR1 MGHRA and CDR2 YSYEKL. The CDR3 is CASSQDWAGGVNEQFF. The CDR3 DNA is TGCGCCAGCAGCCAAGATTGGGCGGGGGGAGTCAATGAGCAGTTCTTC.

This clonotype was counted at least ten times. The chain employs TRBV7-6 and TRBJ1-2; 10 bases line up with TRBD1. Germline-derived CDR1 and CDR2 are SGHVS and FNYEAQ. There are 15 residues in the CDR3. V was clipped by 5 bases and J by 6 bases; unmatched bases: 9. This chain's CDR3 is CASSPDRGLGHGYTF. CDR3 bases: TGTGCCAGCAGCCCCGACAGGGGGCTGGGCCATGGCTACACCTTC.

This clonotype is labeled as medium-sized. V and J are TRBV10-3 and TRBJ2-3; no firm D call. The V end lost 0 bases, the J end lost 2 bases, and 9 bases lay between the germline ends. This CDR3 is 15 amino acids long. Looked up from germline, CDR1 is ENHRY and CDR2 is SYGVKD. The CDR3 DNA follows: TGTGCCATCAGTGAGTCGAACCCTTTCACAGATACGCAGTATTTT. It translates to CAISESNPFTDTQYF.

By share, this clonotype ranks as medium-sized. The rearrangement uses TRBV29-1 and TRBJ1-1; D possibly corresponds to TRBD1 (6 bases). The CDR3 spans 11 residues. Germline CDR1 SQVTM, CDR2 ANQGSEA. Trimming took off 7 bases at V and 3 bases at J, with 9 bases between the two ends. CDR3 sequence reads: CSGQVYTEAFF. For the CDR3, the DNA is TGCAGCGGACAGGTTTACACTGAAGCTTTCTTT.

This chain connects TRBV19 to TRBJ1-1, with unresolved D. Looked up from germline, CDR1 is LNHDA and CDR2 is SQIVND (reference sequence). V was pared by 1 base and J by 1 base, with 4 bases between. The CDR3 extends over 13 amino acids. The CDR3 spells CASSIARNTEAFF. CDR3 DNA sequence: TGTGCCAGTAGTATAGCCAGGAACACTGAAGCTTTCTTT.

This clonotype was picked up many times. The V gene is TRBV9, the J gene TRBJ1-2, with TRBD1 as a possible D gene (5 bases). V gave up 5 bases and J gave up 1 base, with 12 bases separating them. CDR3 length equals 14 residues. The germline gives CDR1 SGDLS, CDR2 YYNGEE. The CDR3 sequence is CASRSHRFNYGYTF. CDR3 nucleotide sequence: TGTGCCAGCAGGAGCCACAGGTTTAACTATGGCTACACCTTC.

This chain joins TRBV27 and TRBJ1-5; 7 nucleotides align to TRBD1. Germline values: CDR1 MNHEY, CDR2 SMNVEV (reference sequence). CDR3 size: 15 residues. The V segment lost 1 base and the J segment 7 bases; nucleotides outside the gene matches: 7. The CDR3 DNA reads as TGTGCCAGCAGTTTATTCACAGGGGAATCGCAGCCCCAGCATTTT. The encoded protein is CASSLFTGESQPQHF.

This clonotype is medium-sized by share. The CDR3 DNA is TGTGCCTGGGGGACGGCGAACACTGAAGCTTTCTTT. Its translation is CAWGTANTEAFF. The J gene is TRBJ1-1, the V gene TRBV30, with a weak D call TRBD1 (5 bases). CDR3 size: 12 residues. CDR1 is GTSNPN, CDR2 SVGIG, per germline (reference sequence). The V and J ends lost 5 bases and 1 base respectively, with 8 bases between them.

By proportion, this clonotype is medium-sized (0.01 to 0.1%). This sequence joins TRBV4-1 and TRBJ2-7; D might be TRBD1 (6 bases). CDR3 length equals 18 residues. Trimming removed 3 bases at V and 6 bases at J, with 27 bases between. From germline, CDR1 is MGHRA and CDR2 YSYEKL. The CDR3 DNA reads TGCGCCAGCAGCCACCCACTCCAGGGGCCAGGGCCTAGGAGCGAGCAGTACTTC. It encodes CASSHPLQGPGPRSEQYF.

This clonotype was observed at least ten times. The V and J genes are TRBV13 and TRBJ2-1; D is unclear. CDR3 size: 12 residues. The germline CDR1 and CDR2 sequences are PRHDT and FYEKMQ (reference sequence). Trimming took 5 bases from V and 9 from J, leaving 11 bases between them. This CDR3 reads CASSPPPAEQFF. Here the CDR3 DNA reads TGTGCCAGCAGCCCTCCACCGGCTGAGCAGTTCTTC.

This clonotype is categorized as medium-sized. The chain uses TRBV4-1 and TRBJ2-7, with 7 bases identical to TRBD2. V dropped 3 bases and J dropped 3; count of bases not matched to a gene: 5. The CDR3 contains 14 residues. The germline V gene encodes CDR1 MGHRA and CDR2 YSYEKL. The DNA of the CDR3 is TGCGCCAGCAGCCACGTGGCGGGGGTCTACGAGCAGTACTTC. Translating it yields CASSHVAGVYEQYF.